Sequencing of this TCR beta chain was carried out in a study of cytomegalovirus exposure and HLA in healthy donors. Study-level findings and limits: Being productive about 87% or about 30% of the time was typical of most TCR beta V segments in an earlier analysis. Testing in vitro showed a few CMV-associated chains specific for CMV antigens.

The donors (healthy individuals) were bone marrow donors. Donors showed nominal health when sampled, although they likely had unrecorded immune exposures. The PCR had 60 Vbeta and 13 Jbeta primers. The table came from immunoSEQ multiplex PCR; TCRdb's copy has only in-frame clones and leaves some out. The table lists 200,000 to 250,000 clones, roughly 85% of them singletons. This CDR3 spans 14 amino acids. With V trimmed by 7 bases and J by 4 bases, 4 bases remained unmatched. Germline CDR1 is LNHDA and CDR2 is SQIVND (reference sequence). Remarks on this clone: Its antigen is not identified.

The sequence came from a man younger than 35 in good health and CMV-seronegative. Specimen: PBMCs. The chain links TRBV19 to TRBJ1-6, with 7 bases identical to TRBD1. The CDR3 sequence: CASTLGQYNSPLHF. The CDR3 nucleotides are TGTGCCAGTACCCTGGGACAGTATAATTCACCCCTCCACTTT. Looking up the rest from reference TRBV19 and TRBJ1-6 gives the full variable domain: DGGITQSPKYLFRKEGQNVTLSCEQNLNHDAMYWYRQDPGQGLRLIYYSQIVNDFQKGDIAEGYSVSREKKESFPLTVTSAQKNPTAFYLCASTLGQYNSPLHFGNGTRLTVT.